Listed below are T cell receptor beta chains from one sample, sequenced in a study of T-cell reconstitution after alpha-beta-depleted transplantation in children. TCRdb reanalysed the PCR reads using MiXCR and keeps one entry per CDR3 protein. The top ten clones hold 35% to 40% of a sample with around 16,000 distinct CDR3 sequences, about 7.7% of them seen once. Here the sequenced sample was PBMCs, mostly from graft donor cells, taken 60 days after TCRalphabeta/CD19-depleted stem cell transplant. These receptors all come from a boy under two years old who had a stem cell transplant for Wiskott-Aldrich syndrome, so the T cells may come from the graft donor. Both conserved end residues are part of each CDR3. The D gene is left open where the match is weak. For some rows the clone size is stated as once, few or many, or as a class when expanded; others skip it.

clone size	V gene	J gene	D gene	CDR3 DNA	CDR3 protein
many	TRBV7-3	TRBJ2-3	TRBD1	TGTGCCAGCAGCTACAGGGGGCGCACAGATACGCAGTATTTT	CASSYRGRTDTQYF
many	TRBV12-3/TRBV12-4	TRBJ1-5	-	TGTGCCAGCAGTTTAGTCGAGGGTAGCAATCAGCCCCAGCATTTT	CASSLVEGSNQPQHF
many	TRBV9	TRBJ1-1	-	TGTGCCAGCAGCGCAGCGCGGAACACTGAAGCTTTCTTT	CASSAARNTEAFF
medium-sized	TRBV3-1	TRBJ2-3	-	TGTGCCAGCAGCCTAACGACGCATAGCTGGGGAGATACGCAGTATTTT	CASSLTTHSWGDTQYF
few	TRBV18	TRBJ2-3	-	TGTGCCAGCTCCTGGAACCAGGTTGGGGTCACAGATACGCAGTATTTT	CASSWNQVGVTDTQYF
many	TRBV7-8	TRBJ2-7	-	TGTGCCAGCAGCTTAGCGATAGGACCCCTGGGCGAGTACGAGCAGTACTTC	CASSLAIGPLGEYEQYF
few	TRBV4-2	TRBJ2-5	TRBD2	TGTGCCAGCAGCCAAGCCCCCCTAGCGGGAGGGAGGGAGACCCAGTACTTC	CASSQAPLAGGRETQYF
many	TRBV9	TRBJ2-2	-	TGTGCCAGCAGCCTCGGGCAGGGGTCCGGGGAGCTGTTTTTT	CASSLGQGSGELFF
few	TRBV15	TRBJ2-5	-	TGTGCCACCAGCACCCAGGGGGAGACCCAGTACTTC	CATSTQGETQYF
many	TRBV28	TRBJ2-1	TRBD2	TGTGCCAGCAGCGAGGCGGGGGGAGGTATCGATGAGCAGTTCTTC	CASSEAGGGIDEQFF
many	TRBV20-1	TRBJ2-7	-	TGCAGTGCCCTCTCCGGCCTCTCCAAGTACTTC	CSALSGLSKYF
many	TRBV12-3/TRBV12-4	TRBJ2-1	-	TGTGCCAGCAGTTTAGCCTTGGGGGGTTCGGGCAATGAGCAGTTCTTC	CASSLALGGSGNEQFF
many	TRBV24-1	TRBJ2-1	-	TGTGCCACCAGCCACTCTAGCGCCGACTCCTACAATGAGCAGTTCTTC	CATSHSSADSYNEQFF
medium-sized	TRBV12-3/TRBV12-4	TRBJ1-1	TRBD1	TGTGCCAGCAGTCCCCAACAGGGGATGAACACTGAAGCTTTCTTT	CASSPQQGMNTEAFF
few	TRBV19	TRBJ2-7	TRBD2	TGTGCCAGTAGTATAAGCGGGAGTATCCCCTACGAGCAGTACTTC	CASSISGSIPYEQYF
many	TRBV2	TRBJ2-1	TRBD2	TGTGCCGGGACTAGCGGCCCTTTACATGAGCAGTTCTTC	CAGTSGPLHEQFF
many	TRBV6-2/TRBV6-3	TRBJ2-5	TRBD2	TGTGCCAGCATCCCTAGCGGAAGAGTGGGAGAGACCCAGTACTTC	CASIPSGRVGETQYF
many	TRBV6-1	TRBJ2-7	TRBD1	TGTGCCAGCAGTGAGAGGACAGGCTCCTACGAGCAGTACTTC	CASSERTGSYEQYF
few	TRBV5-1	TRBJ2-7	-	TGCGCCAGCAGCTTGGCCAGTTCCTTGTACGAGCAGTACTTC	CASSLASSLYEQYF
-	TRBV18	TRBJ2-7	TRBD1	TGTGCCAGCTCAGCCTGGACAGGGGCCTCACTCGAGCAGTACTTC	CASSAWTGASLEQYF
many	TRBV15	TRBJ1-1	TRBD1	TGTGCCACCGGACAGGGCTTTGTTGCTGAAGCTTTCTTT	CATGQGFVAEAFF
many	TRBV7-6	TRBJ2-5	TRBD1	TGTGCCAGCAGCTTAGAGGACAGGGGAAAATGGGAGACCCAGTACTTC	CASSLEDRGKWETQYF
many	TRBV29-1	TRBJ2-7	TRBD2	TGCAGCGTTGAACTAGCGGACTACGAGCAGTACTTC	CSVELADYEQYF
-	TRBV29-1	TRBJ1-4	-	TGCAGCGTCGGACATTCGTTCGGGAAACTGTTTTTT	CSVGHSFGKLFF
many	TRBV29-1	TRBJ2-1	TRBD2	TGCAGCGTTGGGGGGGGGAATGAGCAGTTCTTC	CSVGGGNEQFF
many	TRBV2	TRBJ2-5	-	TGTGCCAGCAGTGAAACCCAAGAGACCCAGTACTTC	CASSETQETQYF
few	TRBV11-2	TRBJ2-7	-	TGTGCCAGCAGCTTAAACATACCCTTCTACGAGCAGTACTTC	CASSLNIPFYEQYF
many	TRBV6-5	TRBJ1-4	-	TGTGCCAGCAGTTACTCAATTAATGAAAAACTGTTTTTT	CASSYSINEKLFF
many	TRBV12-3/TRBV12-4	TRBJ1-6	-	TGTGCCAGCAGTTTAACAGGGCTTTATAATTCACCCCTCCACTTT	CASSLTGLYNSPLHF
many	TRBV7-9	TRBJ2-2	TRBD1	TGTGCCAGCAGCTACCCGCACAGGGGGCTTATCGGGGAGCTGTTTTTT	CASSYPHRGLIGELFF
-	TRBV11-2	TRBJ2-6	-	TGTGCCAGCAGCTCTGGGGCCAACGTCCTGACTTTC	CASSSGANVLTF
-	TRBV6-1	TRBJ2-5	TRBD2	TGTGCCAGCAGGGAAGCGGGGCCCTCAGAGACCCAGTACTTC	CASREAGPSETQYF
many	TRBV12-3/TRBV12-4	TRBJ2-7	TRBD1	TGTGCCAGCAGTCGACAGGGCGCAAACTCGGAGCAGTACTTC	CASSRQGANSEQYF
many	TRBV3-1	TRBJ2-3	-	TGTGCCAGCAGCCAAGGGCTGGCGGATACGCAGTATTTT	CASSQGLADTQYF
-	TRBV6-2/TRBV6-3	TRBJ1-1	TRBD1	TGTGCCAGCAGTTGGGACAGGGGGAGGGATACTGAAGCTTTCTTT	CASSWDRGRDTEAFF